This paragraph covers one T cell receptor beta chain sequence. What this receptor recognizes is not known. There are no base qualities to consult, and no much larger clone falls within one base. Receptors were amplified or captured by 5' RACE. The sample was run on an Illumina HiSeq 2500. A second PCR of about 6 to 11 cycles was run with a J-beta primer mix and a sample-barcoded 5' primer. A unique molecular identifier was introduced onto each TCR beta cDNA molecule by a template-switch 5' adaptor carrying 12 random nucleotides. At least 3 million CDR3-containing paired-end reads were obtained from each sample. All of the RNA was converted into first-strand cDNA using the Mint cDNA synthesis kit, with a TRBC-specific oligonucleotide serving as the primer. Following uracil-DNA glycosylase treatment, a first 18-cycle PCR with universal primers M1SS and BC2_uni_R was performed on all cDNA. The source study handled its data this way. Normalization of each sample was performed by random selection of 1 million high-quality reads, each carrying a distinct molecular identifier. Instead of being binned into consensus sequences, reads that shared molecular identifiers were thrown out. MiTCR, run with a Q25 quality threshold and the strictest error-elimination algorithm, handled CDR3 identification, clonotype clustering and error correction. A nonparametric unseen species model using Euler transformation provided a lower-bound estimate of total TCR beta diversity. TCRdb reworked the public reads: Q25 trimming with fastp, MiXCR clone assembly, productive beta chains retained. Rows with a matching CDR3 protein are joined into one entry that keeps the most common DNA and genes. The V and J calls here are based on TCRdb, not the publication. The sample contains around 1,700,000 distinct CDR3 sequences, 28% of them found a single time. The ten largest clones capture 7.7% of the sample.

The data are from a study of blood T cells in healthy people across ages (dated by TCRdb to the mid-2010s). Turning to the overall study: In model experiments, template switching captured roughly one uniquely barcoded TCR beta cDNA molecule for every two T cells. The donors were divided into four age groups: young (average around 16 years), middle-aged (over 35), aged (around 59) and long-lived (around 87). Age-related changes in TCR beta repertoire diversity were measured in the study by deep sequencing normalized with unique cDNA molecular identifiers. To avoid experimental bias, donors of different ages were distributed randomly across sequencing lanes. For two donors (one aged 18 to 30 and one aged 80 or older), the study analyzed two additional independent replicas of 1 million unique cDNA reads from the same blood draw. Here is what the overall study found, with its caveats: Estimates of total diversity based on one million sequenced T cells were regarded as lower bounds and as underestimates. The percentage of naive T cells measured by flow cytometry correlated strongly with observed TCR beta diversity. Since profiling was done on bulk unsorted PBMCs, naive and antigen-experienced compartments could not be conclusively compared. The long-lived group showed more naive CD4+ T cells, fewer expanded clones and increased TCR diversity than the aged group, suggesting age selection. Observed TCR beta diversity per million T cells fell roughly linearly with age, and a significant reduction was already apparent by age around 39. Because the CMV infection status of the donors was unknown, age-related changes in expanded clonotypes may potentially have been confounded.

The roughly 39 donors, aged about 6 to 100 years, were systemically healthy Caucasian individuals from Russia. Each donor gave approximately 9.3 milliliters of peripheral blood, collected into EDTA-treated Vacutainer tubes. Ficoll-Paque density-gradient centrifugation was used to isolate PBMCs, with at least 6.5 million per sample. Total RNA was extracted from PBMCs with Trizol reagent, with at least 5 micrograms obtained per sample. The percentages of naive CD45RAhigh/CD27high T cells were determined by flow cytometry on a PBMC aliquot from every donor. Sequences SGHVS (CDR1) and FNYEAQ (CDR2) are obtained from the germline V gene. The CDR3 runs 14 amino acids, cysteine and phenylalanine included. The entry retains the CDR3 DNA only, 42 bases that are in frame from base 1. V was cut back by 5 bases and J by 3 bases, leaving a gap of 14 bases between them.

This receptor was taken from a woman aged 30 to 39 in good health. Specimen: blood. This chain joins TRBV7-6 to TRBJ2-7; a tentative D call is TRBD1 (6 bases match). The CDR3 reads CASSTIQGNYEQYF. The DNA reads TGTGCCAGCAGCACGATACAGGGAAACTACGAGCAGTACTTC.